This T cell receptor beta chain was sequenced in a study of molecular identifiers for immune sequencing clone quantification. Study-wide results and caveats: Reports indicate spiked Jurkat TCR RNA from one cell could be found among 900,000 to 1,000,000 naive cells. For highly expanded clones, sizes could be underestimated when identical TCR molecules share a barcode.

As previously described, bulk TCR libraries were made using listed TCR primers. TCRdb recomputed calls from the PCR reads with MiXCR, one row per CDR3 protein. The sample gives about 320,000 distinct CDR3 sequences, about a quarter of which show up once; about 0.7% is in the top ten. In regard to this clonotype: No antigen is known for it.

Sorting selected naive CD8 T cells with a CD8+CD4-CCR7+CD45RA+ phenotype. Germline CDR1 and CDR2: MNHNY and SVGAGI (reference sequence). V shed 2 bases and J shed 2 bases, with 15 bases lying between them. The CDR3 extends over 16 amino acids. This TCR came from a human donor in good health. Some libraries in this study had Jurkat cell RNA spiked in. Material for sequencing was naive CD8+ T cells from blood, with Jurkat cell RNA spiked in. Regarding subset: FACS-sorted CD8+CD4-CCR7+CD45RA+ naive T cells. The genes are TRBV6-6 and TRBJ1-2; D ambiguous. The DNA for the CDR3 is TGTGCCAGCAGTTACCCCTGGGAGAATATAAACTATGGCTACACCTTC. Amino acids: CASSYPWENINYGYTF.